This T cell receptor (beta chain) was sequenced for a study of cytomegalovirus exposure and HLA in healthy donors (dated by TCRdb to about 2017). For the wider study: According to an earlier analysis of 587 of the donors, about 179 million T cells yielded roughly 110 million unique TCR beta sequences and roughly 280 Gb of sequence data. About 320 gigabases of sequencing data and 80 million or so unique TCR sequences were included in an early release covering about 620 HLA-typed donors. Among the approximately 420 genotyped donors, around 81% belonged to the genetic ancestry cluster associated with self-reported Caucasian donors. The aim of the study was to test whether cataloging public T cell receptors could identify signatures of past pathogen exposure. Using immunosequencing, the study profiled T cell repertoires from 500 to 800 subjects and related those repertoires to cytomegalovirus serostatus. Along with the approximately 650-subject first cohort, a separate validation cohort of over a hundred different subjects was used. To predict cytomegalovirus infection status, the study combined high-throughput TCR immunosequencing, statistical association of individual TCRs with disease status, and machine learning. In a later analysis, previously published TCR beta repertoires from 666 donors were re-analyzed and high-resolution HLA genotyping was added so that TCR occurrence patterns could be studied. The later analysis used no new phenotypic data to find candidate immune exposures, relying instead on TCR beta sequences and their occurrence across donors. In an earlier analysis of a few hundred of the donors, high-throughput TCR beta sequencing was used to judge whether each TCR beta V gene segment behaved as functional or pseudogenic. Donor age, sex, ethnicity and CMV serostatus were compiled alongside the repertoire data. Genome-wide SNP genotypes for about 65% of the 666 donors were used in a later genetic analysis, which treated that subset as a discovery cohort. Every repertoire in the discovery cohort had been generated on one and the same sequencing platform. Both class I and class II loci were covered by HLA typing, at four-digit resolution. The number of donors typed differed by locus, with 629-630 for A, B, C, DRB1 and DQB1, more than 500 for DQA1, 600 to 610 for DPA1, and around 430 for DPB1. Four to six DR-DQ haplotypes were handled as single units for association and clustering, since linkage in the cohort was strong. On average, over 200,000 unique TCR beta nucleotide sequences were sequenced per donor among a few hundred genotyped donors of the cohort, with roughly 18% of those sequences being non-productive. Points the paper makes about the study in general: Most TCR sequences were observed very rarely across donors, whereas some public TCRs were present in many individuals. The only immune exposure information available for the cohort was CMV serostatus. A total of fewer than 200 TCR beta chains were listed by the study as associated with cytomegalovirus. Because counts were too low, about 18 rarely observed V segments, including chromosome 9 orphons, were excluded from the earlier analysis of 587 of the donors. According to a later analysis, parvovirus B19, influenza, CMV and Epstein-Barr virus appeared linked to several top co-occurrence clusters. Three of the identified cytomegalovirus-associated TCR beta chains were confirmed in vitro to be specific for cytomegalovirus antigens. In a later analysis, most CMV-associated TCR beta chains were found to appear HLA-restricted, with HLA associations seemingly driven largely by CMV exposure. In a later analysis, the rate of TCR association differed among HLA loci, with DRB1 alleles having the most associated TCRs and HLA-C alleles having the fewest. A further reported finding was that TCR beta sequences accurately predicted the HLA-A and HLA-B alleles for most subjects in the first cohort. In a later genetic analysis, a missense DCLRE1C variant was associated with V-gene and J-gene trimming of TCR beta chains, and the association was replicated in an independent cohort. The sequencing pipeline was judged likely to have produced a cluster of highly shared sequence variants as a technical artifact. In a later analysis, HLA-associated TCR beta chains showed more clonal expansion and lower generation probabilities than non-associated chains that were equally common. Because HLA typing was missing for some donors at each locus, association tests included only the typed subset. An earlier analysis of 587 of the donors showed that most TCR beta V segments appeared in productive rearrangements either about 90% or about 30% of the time, which broadly matched IMGT annotations. Cytomegalovirus status was reported to be diagnosed by the classifier with high specificity and sensitivity in both the original and validation cohorts. The cohort was sequenced for TCR beta chains only, and without alpha or paired-chain data the features that could be detected were limited. Some IMGT-functional V segments, including TRBV6-2 and TRBV6-3, could not be told apart with the 87-base-pair reads, so those segments were excluded. The authors suggested that the approach could potentially be extended to other disease states and immunological phenotypes. Linkage disequilibrium might explain the correlated functional status among segregating V segments, but an unknown experimental factor could not be ruled out. In a later genetic analysis, fewer N-insertions in productive TCRs were reported among donors in an Asian-associated ancestry cluster than the roughly 670-donor mean. The presence/absence analyses assumed that sequencing depth was roughly uniform across donors, and that assumption may not be true. In a later analysis, some 17,000 TCR beta sequences were associated with specific HLA alleles at a false discovery rate of 0.05. When HLA alleles, especially DR and DQ, strongly co-occurred, attributing TCR associations to individual alleles was difficult.

The cohort consisted of 670 or so healthy bone marrow donors. At the time of sampling, all cohort members were nominally healthy, though unrecorded immune exposures were likely present. The donor was CMV seronegative and belonged to the group of several hundred seronegative cohort members. Every donor gave a peripheral blood sample, and the peripheral blood mononuclear cells from that sample were used for TCR beta sequencing. Genomic DNA extraction from the blood cell samples was performed with the Qiagen DNeasy Blood Extraction Kit. In the case of this clone: The specificity of this receptor is unknown. No base-level quality is on record; no much larger clone is a single base apart.

Library construction relied on the immunoSEQ multiplex PCR assay. The multiplex PCR relied on a mix of 60 forward primers for TCR Vbeta segments and 13 reverse primers for TCR Jbeta segments. A multiplex PCR assay on genomic DNA amplified the CDR3 region of rearranged TCR beta genes. The Illumina HiSeq System was used to sequence the amplified TCR beta libraries as 87-base-pair reads. For the original study's pipeline: Across the roughly 700 repertoires, a later analysis counted approximately 75 million unique TCR beta chains, some 11 million of which were shared by at least two donors. Raw reads were error-corrected and collapsed into unique sequences by a nearest-neighbor algorithm in which closely related sequences were merged to remove PCR and sequencing errors. V, D and J gene segments were assigned by aligning CDR3 sequences to IMGT reference sequences. For a sequence to be retained, at least a six-nucleotide match to both a V gene segment and a J gene segment was required. A rearrangement counted as productive if the CDR3 had no stop codons and remained in frame with V and J, and every other rearrangement counted as non-productive. Following IMGT convention, CDR3 was defined as the stretch from the second conserved V-encoded cysteine to the conserved J-encoded phenylalanine. The earlier analysis of about 570 of the donors excluded any sequence lacking an unambiguous match to a single V gene segment. In an earlier analysis of 587 of the donors, V segments were called functional above 56.7% productive rearrangements and were called segregating when the between-donor standard deviation exceeded 5%. To diagnose cytomegalovirus status from the catalog of TCR beta chain sequences, a statistical classification framework was built. In a later analysis, TCR nucleotide sequences were compared against IMGT/GENE-DB human TR gene sequences so that V and J genes could be assigned. Using the TCRdist pipeline, a later analysis assigned CDR3 sequences along with most-parsimonious VDJ recombination scenarios. In a later analysis, each TCR beta chain was defined by its CDR3 amino acid sequence together with its V-gene family, and reads without a unique V-gene family were excluded. As a way to deal with suspected cross-contamination and a sequencing artifact, a later analysis dropped 450 to 600 nucleotide sequences that were highly shared and had low generation probability. For each public chain, a later analysis derived a clonal expansion index from normalized ranks of inferred template counts within each repertoire. In a later analysis, generation probabilities were computed using a VDJ recombination model fitted to out-of-frame rearrangements, and the results were checked against IGoR. In a later analysis, TCR-TCR, TCR-HLA and TCR-CMV co-occurrence was scored with hypergeometric tests, and a repertoire-size bias correction was applied to TCR pairs. To estimate false discovery rates, a later analysis permuted the HLA or CMV assignments 20 times. A later analysis grouped co-occurring TCRs with DBSCAN, adding TCRdist sequence similarity when clustering within HLA-allele-positive subsets. Co-occurrence clustering excluded repertoires with fewer than 30,000 or more than 120,000 public chains, plus five with anomalous nucleotide sharing. Here the immuneACCESS table is served through TCRdb, limited to in-frame sequences with V and J called. Missing clones are a known gap in these copies; in checked studies unresolved V genes cover under half, and the rest lacks a known reason. For V, J and clone size, that table is used; D and trimming come from the DNA. The sample data list roughly 160,000 clones, and around 85% of these were observed just once. Jointly, the top ten make up about 2% of the sample.

The germline ends are 11 bases apart after V is trimmed by 3 bases and J by 0 bases. The germline V gene sets CDR1 to KGHSH and CDR2 to LQKENI. The CDR3 holds 15 amino acids from the cysteine to the phenylalanine. CDR3 DNA is the only sequence kept; it has 45 bases, read in frame from the first base. The chain couples TRBV18 to TRBJ1-2, with the D gene too uncertain to name. This clonotype was sampled from a male donor in good health and CMV-seronegative. The sample was PBMCs. The CDR3 reads CASSPTGQTNYGYTF. Here is the DNA: TGTGCCAGCTCACCCACTGGGCAGACTAACTATGGCTACACCTTC.